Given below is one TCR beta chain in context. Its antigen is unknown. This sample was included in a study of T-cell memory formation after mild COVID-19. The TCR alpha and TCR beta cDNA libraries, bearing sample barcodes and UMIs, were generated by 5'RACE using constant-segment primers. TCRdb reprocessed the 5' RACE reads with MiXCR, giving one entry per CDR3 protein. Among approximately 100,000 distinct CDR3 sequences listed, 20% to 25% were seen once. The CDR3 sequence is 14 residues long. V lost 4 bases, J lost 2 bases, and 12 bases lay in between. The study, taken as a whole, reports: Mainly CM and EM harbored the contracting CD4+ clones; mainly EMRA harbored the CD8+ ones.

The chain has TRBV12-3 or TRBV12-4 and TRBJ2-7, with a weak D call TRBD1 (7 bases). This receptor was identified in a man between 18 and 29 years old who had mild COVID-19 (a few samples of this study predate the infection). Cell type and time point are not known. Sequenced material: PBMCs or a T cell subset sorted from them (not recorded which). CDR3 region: CASSSGDSPYEQYV. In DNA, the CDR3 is TGTGCCAGCAGTTCGGGGGACAGTCCCTACGAGCAGTACGTC.